This T cell receptor beta chain was observed in a study of blood T cell repertoires in COVID-19. The wider study: Whether acute or convalescent, the COVID-19 samples came from the United States, Italy and Spain. Nucleic acid was either cDNA or gDNA, and it came from T cells, B-cell-depleted T cells, or PBMCs.

V lost 2 bases to trimming and J lost 1 base; unmatched junction nucleotides: 3. The CDR3 runs 15 residues. Germline loops: CDR1 SGHKS, CDR2 YYEKEE (reference sequence). Original handling: Amplifying reference gene primers gave estimates of nucleated cell counts. Some clones are missing from TCRdb's copy, which holds only in-frame ones; the method was immunoSEQ multiplex PCR. That table furnishes V, J and clone size, whereas the DNA furnished D and trimming. The sample includes more than 10,000 clones, more than 75% seen only once; the top ten take approximately 15%. This clonotype was obtained from an older man with active COVID-19. V gene TRBV5-5 combines with J gene TRBJ2-1; 7 nucleotides match TRBD2. The sequenced sample consisted of peripheral blood. The CDR3 spells CASSLLALSYNEQFF. Written as DNA, the CDR3 is TGTGCCAGCAGCTTACTAGCGCTTTCCTACAATGAGCAGTTCTTC. Full variable domain (rest looked up from reference TRBV5-5 and TRBJ2-1): DAGVTQSPTHLIKTRGQQVTLRCSPISGHKSVSWYQQVLGQGPQFIFQYYEKEERGRGNFPDRFSARQFPNYSSELNVNALLLGDSALYLCASSLLALSYNEQFFGPGTRLTVL.